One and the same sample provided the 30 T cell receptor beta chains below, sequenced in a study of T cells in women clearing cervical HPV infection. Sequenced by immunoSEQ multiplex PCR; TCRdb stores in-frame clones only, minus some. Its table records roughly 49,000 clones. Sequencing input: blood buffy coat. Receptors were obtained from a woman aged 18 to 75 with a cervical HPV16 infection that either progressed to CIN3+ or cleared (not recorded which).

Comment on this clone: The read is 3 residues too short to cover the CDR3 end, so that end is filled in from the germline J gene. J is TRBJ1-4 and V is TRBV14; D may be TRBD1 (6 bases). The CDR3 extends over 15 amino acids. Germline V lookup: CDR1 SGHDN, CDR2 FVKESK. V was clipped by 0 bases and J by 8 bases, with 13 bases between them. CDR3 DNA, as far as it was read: TGTGCCAGCAGCCAAGATCAGGGGACGGAAGAAAAA. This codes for CASSQDQGTEEK. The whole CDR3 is CASSQDQGTEEKLFF.

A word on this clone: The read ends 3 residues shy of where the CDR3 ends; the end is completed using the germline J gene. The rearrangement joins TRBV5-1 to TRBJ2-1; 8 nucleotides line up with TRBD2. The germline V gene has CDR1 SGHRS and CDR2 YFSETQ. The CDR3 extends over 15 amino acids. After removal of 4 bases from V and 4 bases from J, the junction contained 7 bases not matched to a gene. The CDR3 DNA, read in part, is TGCGCCAGCAGCGCGAGCGGGGGAATATACAATGAG. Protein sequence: CASSASGGIYNE. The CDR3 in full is CASSASGGIYNEQFF.

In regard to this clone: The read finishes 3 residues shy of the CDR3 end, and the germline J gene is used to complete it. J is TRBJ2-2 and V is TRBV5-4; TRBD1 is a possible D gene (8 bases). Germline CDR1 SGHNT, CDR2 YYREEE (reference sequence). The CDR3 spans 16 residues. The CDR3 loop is CASSLRQQGGNSPLFF. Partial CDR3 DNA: TGTGCCAGCAGCTTGAGACAACAGGGGGGGAATTCACCG. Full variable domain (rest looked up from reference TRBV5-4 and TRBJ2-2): ETGVTQSPTHLIKTRGQQVTLRCSSQSGHNTVSWYQQALGQGPQFIFQYYREEENGRGNFPPRFSGLQFPNYSSELNVNALELDDSALYLCASSLRQQGGNSPLFFGEGSRLTVL.

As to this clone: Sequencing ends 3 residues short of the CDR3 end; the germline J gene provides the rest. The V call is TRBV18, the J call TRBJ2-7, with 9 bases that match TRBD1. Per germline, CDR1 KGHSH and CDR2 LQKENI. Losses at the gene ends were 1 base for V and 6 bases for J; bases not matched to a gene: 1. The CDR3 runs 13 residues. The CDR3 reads CASSPQDRGEQYF. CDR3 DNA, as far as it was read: TGTGCCAGCTCACCACAGGACAGGGGCGAG.

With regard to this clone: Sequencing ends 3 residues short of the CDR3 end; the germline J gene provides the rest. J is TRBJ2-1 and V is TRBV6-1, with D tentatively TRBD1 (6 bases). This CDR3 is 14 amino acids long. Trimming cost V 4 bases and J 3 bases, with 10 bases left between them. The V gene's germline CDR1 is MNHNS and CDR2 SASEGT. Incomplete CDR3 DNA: TGTGCCAGCAGTGGAGGGGGATTCTACAATGAG. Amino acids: CASSGGGFYNE. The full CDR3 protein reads CASSGGGFYNEQFF.

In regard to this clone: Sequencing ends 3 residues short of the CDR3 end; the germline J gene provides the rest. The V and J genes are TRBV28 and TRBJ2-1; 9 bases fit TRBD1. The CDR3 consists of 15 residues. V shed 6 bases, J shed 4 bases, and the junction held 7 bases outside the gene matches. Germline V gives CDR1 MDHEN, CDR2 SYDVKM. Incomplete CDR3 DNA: TGTGCCAGCAGACAGGACAGGGGAATATACAATGAG. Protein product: CASRQDRGIYNE. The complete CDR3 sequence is CASRQDRGIYNEQFF.

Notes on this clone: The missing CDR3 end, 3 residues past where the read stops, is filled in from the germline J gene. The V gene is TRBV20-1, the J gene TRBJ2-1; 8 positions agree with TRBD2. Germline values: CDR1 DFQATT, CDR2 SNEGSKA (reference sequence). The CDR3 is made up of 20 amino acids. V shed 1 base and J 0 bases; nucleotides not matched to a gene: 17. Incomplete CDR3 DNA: TGCAGTGCTAGAGGGTTTGCGGGGGGCAGGGGACCCAGCTCCTACAATGAG. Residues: CSARGFAGGRGPSSYNE. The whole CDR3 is CSARGFAGGRGPSSYNEQFF.

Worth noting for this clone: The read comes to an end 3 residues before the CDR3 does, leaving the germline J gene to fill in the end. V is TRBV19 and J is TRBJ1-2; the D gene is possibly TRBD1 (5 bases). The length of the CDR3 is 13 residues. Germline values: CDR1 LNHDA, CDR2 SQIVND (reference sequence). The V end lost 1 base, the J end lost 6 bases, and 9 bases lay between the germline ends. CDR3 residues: CASSIGGVDGYTF. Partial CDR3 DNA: TGTGCCAGTAGTATAGGGGGCGTGGATGGC. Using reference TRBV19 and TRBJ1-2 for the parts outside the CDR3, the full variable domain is DGGITQSPKYLFRKEGQNVTLSCEQNLNHDAMYWYRQDPGQGLRLIYYSQIVNDFQKGDIAEGYSVSREKKESFPLTVTSAQKNPTAFYLCASSIGGVDGYTFGSGTRLTVV.

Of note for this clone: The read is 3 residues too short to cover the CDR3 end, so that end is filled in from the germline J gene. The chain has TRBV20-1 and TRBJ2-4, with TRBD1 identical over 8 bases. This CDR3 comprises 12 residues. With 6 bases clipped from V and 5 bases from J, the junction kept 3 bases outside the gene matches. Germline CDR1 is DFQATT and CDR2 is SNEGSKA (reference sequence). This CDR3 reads CSAVQGENIQYF. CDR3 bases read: TGCAGTGCAGTACAGGGGGAAAACATT.

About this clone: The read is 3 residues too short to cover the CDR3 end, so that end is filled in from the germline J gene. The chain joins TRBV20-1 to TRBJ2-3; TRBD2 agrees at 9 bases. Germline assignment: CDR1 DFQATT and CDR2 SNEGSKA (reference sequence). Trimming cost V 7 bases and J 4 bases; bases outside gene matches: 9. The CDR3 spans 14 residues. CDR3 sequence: CSVKAGGPADTQYF. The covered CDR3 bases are TGCAGTGTTAAGGCGGGGGGGCCCGCAGATACG.

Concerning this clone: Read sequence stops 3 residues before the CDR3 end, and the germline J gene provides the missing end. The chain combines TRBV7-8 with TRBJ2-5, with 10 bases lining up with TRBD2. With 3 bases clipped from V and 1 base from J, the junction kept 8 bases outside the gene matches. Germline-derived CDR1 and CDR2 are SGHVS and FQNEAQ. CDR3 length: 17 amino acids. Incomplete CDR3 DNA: TGTGCCAGCAGCTTCCGCGGACTAGCGGAGGCCCAAGAGACC. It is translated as CASSFRGLAEAQET. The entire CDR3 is CASSFRGLAEAQETQYF. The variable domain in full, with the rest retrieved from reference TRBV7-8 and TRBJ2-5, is GAGVSQSPRYKVAKRGQDVALRCDPISGHVSLFWYQQALGQGPEFLTYFQNEAQLDKSGLPSDRFFAERPEGSVSTLKIQRTQQEDSAVYLCASSFRGLAEAQETQYFGPGTRLLVL.

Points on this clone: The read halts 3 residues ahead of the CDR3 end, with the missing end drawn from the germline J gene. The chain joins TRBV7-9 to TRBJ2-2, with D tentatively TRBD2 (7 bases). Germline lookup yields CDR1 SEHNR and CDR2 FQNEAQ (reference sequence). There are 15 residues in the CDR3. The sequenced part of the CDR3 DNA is TGTGCCAGCAGTTACGGGACACCTGGGAGGGAAAAG. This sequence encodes CASSYGTPGREK. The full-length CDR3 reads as CASSYGTPGREKLFF.

The covered CDR3 bases are TGTGCCAGCAGTTTTGGGACTAGTGGGGATACG. Protein sequence: CASSFGTSGDT. The CDR3, in full, reads CASSFGTSGDTQYF. The chain carries TRBV12-3 or TRBV12-4 and TRBJ2-3; 8 positions match TRBD2. Read sequence stops 3 residues before the CDR3 end, and the germline J gene provides the missing end. The CDR3 runs to 14 residues. Trimming cost V 3 bases and J 6 bases; bases outside gene matches: 5.

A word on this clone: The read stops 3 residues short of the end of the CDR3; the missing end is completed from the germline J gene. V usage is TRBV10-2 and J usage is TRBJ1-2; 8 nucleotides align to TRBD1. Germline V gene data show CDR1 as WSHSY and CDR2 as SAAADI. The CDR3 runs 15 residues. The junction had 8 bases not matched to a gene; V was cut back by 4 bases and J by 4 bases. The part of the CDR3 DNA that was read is TGCGCCAGCAGTGCTGGACAGGGTATGGCCTATGGC. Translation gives CASSAGQGMAYG. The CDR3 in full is CASSAGQGMAYGYTF.

CDR3 protein: CASSLSGTTYEQYF. Partial CDR3 DNA: TGTGCCAGCAGTTTAAGTGGGACTACCTACGAG. The V and J genes are TRBV28 and TRBJ2-7, with 7 nucleotides matching TRBD2. Read coverage stops 3 residues before the CDR3 terminus; the germline J gene supplies the remainder. CDR1 MDHEN and CDR2 SYDVKM come from the germline V gene. Germline trimming cut 2 bases from V and 2 bases from J; bases unmatched to any gene: 3. The CDR3 is 14 residues long. Together with reference TRBV28 and TRBJ2-7, the CDR3 gives the full variable domain: DVKVTQSSRYLVKRTGEKVFLECVQDMDHENMFWYRQDPGLGLRLIYFSYDVKMKEKGDIPEGYSVSREKKERFSLILESASTNQTSMYLCASSLSGTTYEQYFGPGTRLTVT.

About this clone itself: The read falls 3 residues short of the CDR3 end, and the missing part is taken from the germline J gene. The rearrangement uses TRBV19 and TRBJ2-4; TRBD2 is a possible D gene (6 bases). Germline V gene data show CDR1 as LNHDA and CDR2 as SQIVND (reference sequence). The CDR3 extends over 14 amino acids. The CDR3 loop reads CASSDPGDSYGQYF. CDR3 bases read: TGTGCCAGTAGTGATCCGGGGGATAGCTATGGT.

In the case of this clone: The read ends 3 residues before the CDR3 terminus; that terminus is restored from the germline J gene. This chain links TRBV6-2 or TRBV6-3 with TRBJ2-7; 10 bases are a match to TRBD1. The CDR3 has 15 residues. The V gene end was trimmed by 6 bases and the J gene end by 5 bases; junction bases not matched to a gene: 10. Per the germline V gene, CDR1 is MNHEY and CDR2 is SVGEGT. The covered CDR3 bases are TGTGCCAGCAGGTCAACCGGGACAGGGGTCCACGAG. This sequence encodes CASRSTGTGVHE. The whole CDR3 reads CASRSTGTGVHEQYF.

The covered CDR3 bases are TGCAGTGCTGAGACTTACGGGACAGGGGTAGGCGAG. Its protein product is CSAETYGTGVGE. In full, the CDR3 reads CSAETYGTGVGEQYF. This sequence joins TRBV20-1 and TRBJ2-7; 10 bases fit TRBD1. The read ends 3 residues shy of where the CDR3 ends; the end is completed using the germline J gene. From germline, CDR1 is DFQATT and CDR2 SNEGSKA (reference sequence). Germline trimming cut 5 bases from V and 6 bases from J; bases unmatched to any gene: 13. This CDR3 is 15 amino acids long.

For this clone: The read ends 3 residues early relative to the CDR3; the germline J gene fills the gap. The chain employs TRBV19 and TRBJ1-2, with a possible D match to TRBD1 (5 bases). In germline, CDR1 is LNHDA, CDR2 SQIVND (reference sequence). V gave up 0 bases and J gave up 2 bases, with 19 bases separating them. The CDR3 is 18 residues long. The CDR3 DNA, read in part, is TGTGCCAGTAGTATAGACCCTCGCGGGGCCTCATTCAACTATGGC. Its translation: CASSIDPRGASFNYG. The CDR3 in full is CASSIDPRGASFNYGYTF. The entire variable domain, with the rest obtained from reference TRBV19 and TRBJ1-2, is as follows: DGGITQSPKYLFRKEGQNVTLSCEQNLNHDAMYWYRQDPGQGLRLIYYSQIVNDFQKGDIAEGYSVSREKKESFPLTVTSAQKNPTAFYLCASSIDPRGASFNYGYTFGSGTRLTVV.

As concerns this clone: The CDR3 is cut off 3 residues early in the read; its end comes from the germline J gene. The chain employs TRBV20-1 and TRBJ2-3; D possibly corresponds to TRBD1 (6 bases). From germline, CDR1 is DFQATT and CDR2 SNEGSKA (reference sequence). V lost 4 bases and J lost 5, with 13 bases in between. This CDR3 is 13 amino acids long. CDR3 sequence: CSATAGEGDTQYF. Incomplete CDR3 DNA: TGCAGTGCTACGGCAGGGGAAGGAGATACG.

The DNA read from the CDR3 is TGTGCCAGTAGTATAGCTACCGGGGGGGCCGGAGAGACC. It is translated as CASSIATGGAGET. In full, the CDR3 is CASSIATGGAGETQYF. J is TRBJ2-5 and V is TRBV19; TRBD2 agrees at 8 bases. The read stops 3 residues short of the end of the CDR3; the missing end is completed from the germline J gene. Trimming cost V 1 base and J 4 bases; bases outside gene matches: 8. Germline V gives CDR1 LNHDA, CDR2 SQIVND (reference sequence). CDR3 length equals 16 residues.

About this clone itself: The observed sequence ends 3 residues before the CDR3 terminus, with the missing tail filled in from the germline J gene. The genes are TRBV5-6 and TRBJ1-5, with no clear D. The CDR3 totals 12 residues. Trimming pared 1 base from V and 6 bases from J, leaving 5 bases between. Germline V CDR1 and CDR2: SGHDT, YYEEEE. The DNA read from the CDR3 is TGTGCCAGCAGCTTGCGGGGTCAGCCC. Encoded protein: CASSLRGQP. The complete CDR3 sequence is CASSLRGQPQHF.

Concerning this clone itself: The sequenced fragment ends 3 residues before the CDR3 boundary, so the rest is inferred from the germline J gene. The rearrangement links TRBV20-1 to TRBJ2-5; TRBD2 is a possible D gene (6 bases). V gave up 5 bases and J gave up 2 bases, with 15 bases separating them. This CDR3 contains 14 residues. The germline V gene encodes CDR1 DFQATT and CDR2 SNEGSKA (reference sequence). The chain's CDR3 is CSAPTLGLQETQYF. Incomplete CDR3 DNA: TGCAGTGCTCCCACGTTGGGACTTCAAGAGACC.

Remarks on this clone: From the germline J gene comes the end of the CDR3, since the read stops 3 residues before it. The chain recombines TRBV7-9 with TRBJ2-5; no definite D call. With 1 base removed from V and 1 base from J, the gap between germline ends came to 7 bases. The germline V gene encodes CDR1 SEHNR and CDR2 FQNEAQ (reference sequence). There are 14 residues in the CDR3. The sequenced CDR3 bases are TGTGCCAGCAGCTTAGTCCCAGGCCAAGAGACC. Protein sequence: CASSLVPGQET. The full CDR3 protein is CASSLVPGQETQYF.

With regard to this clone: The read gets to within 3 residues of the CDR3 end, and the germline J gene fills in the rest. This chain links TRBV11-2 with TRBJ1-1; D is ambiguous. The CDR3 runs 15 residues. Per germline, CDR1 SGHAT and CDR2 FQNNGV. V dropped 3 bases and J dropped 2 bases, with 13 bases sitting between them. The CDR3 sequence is CASSFSIGLNTEAFF. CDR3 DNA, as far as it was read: TGTGCCAGCAGCTTCTCGATAGGGCTCAACACTGAA.

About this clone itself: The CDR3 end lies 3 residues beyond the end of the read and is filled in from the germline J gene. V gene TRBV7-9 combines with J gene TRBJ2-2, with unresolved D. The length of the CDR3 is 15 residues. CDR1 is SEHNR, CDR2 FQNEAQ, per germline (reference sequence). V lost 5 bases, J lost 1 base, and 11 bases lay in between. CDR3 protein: CASSPRSLNTGELFF. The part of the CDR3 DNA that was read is TGTGCCAGCAGCCCCAGGAGCTTGAACACCGGGGAG.

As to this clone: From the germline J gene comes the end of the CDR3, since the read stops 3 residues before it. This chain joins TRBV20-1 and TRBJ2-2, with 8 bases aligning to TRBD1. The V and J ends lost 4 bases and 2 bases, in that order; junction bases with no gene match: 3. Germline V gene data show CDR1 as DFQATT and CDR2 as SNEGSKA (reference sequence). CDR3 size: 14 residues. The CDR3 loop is CSAMDRANTGELFF. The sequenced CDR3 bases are TGCAGTGCTATGGACAGGGCTAACACCGGGGAG.

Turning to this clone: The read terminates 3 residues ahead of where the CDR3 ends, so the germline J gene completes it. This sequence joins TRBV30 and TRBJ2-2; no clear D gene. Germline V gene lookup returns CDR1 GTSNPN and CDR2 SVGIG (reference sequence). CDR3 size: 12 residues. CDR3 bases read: TGTGCCTGGAGTGGTGGAGAGCTAGTG. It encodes CAWSGGELV. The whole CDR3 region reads CAWSGGELVLFF. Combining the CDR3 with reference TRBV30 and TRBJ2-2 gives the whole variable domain SQTIHQWPATLVQPVGSPLSLECTVEGTSNPNLYWYRQAAGRGLQLLFYSVGIGQISSEVPQNLSASRPQDRQFILSSKKLLLSDSGFYLCAWSGGELVLFFGEGSRLTVL.

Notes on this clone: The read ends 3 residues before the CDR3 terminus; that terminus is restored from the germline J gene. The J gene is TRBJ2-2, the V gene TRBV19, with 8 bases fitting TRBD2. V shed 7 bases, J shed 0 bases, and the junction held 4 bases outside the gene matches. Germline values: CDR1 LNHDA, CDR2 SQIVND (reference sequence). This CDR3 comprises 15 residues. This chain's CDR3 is CASTQRGPNTGELFF. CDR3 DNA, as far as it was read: TGTGCCAGTACCCAGCGGGGGCCGAACACCGGGGAG.

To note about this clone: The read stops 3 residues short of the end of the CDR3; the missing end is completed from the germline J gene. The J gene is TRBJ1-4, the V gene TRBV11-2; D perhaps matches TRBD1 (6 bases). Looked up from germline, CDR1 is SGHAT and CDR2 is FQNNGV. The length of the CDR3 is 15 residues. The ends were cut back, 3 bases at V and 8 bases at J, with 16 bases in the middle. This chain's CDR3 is CASSFSQGMREKLFF. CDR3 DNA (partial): TGTGCCAGCAGCTTTTCGCAGGGGATGAGGGAAAAA. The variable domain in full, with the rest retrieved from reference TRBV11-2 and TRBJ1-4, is EAGVAQSPRYKIIEKRQSVAFWCNPISGHATLYWYQQILGQGPKLLIQFQNNGVVDDSQLPKDRFSAERLKGVDSTLKIQPAKLEDSAVYLCASSFSQGMREKLFFGSGTQLSVL.